This T cell receptor beta chain came from a study of blood T cell repertoires in COVID-19. Looking at the study overall: Italy, Spain and the United States were the sources of the convalescent and acute COVID-19 samples.

In the original workflow: From reference gene primer amplification, estimates of nucleated cell counts were derived. Only in-frame clones appear in the TCRdb table, and some are missing; sequencing was by immunoSEQ multiplex PCR. That table furnishes V, J and clone size, whereas the DNA furnished D and trimming. The data contain around 300,000 clones, roughly 85% of them singletons. Trimming took 0 bases from V and 5 from J, leaving 8 bases between them. The V gene's germline CDR1 is GTSNPN and CDR2 SVGIG (reference sequence). This CDR3 spans 13 amino acids. The chain links TRBV30 to TRBJ2-1; a weak D match, TRBD1 (5 bases). Sequencing was carried out using peripheral blood. The clonotype was recovered from a woman younger than 45 with active or convalescent COVID-19. The DNA of the CDR3 is TGTGCCTGGAGTGTAGGCAGGGACAATGAGCAGTTCTTC. As protein: CAWSVGRDNEQFF.